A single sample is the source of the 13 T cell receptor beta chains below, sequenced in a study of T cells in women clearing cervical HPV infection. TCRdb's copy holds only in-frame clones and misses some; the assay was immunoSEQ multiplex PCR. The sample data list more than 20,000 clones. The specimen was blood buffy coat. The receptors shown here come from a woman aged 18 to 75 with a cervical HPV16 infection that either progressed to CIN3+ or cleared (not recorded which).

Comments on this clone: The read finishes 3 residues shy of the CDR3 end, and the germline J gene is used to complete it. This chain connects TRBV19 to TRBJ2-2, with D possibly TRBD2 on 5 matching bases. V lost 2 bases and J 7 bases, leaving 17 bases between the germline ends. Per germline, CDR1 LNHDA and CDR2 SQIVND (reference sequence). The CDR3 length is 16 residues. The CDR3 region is CASSIIPRTRGGELFF. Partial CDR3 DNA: TGTGCCAGTAGTATAATTCCCAGGACCCGGGGCGGGGAG.

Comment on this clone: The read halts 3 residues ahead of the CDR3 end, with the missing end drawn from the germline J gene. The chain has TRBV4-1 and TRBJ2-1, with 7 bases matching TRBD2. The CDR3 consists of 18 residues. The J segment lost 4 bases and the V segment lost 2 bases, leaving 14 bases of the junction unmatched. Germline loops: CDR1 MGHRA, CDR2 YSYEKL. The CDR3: CASSQRSPSGGSYNEQFF. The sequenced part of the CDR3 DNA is TGCGCCAGCAGCCAAAGATCACCTAGCGGAGGCTCTTACAATGAG.

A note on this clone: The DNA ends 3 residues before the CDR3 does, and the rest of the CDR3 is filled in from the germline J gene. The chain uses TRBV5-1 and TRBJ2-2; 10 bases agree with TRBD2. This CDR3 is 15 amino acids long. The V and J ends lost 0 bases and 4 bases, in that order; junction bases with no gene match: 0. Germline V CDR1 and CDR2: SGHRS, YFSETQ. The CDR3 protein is CASSLASGSTGELFF. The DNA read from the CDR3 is TGCGCCAGCAGCTTGGCTAGCGGGAGCACCGGGGAG.

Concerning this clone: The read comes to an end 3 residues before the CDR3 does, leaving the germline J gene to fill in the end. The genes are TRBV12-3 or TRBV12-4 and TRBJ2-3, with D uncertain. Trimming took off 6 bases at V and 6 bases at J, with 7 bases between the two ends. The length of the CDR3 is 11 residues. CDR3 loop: CASSPGDTQYF. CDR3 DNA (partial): TGTGCCAGCAGCCCCGGGGATACG.

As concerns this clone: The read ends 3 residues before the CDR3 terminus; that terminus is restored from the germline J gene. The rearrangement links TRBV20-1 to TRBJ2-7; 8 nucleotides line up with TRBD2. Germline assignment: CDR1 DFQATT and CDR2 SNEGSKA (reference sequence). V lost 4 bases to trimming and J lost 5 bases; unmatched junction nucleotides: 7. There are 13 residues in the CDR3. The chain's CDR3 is CSANFRGGNEQYF. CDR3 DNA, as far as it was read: TGCAGTGCTAACTTCCGGGGGGGGAACGAG.

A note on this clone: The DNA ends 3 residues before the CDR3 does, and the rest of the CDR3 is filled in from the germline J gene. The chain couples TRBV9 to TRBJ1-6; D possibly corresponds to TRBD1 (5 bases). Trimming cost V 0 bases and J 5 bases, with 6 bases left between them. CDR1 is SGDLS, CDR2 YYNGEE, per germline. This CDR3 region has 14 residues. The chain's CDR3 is CASSVVTDNSPLHF. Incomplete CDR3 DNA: TGTGCCAGCAGCGTAGTGACAGATAATTCACCC.

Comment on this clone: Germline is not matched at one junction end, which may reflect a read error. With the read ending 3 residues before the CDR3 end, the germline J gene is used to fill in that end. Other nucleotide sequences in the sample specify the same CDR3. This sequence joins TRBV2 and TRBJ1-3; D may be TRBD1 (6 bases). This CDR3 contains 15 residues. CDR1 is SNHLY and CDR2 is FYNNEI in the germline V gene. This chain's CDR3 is CASTPGASSGNTIYF. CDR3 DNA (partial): TGTGCCAGCACCCCAGGGGCGAGCTCTGGAAACACA. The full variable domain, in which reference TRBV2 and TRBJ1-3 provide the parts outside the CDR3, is EPEVTQTPSHQVTQMGQEVILRCVPISNHLYFYWYRQILGQKVEFLVSFYNNEISEKSEIFDDQFSVERPDGSNFTLKIRSTKLEDSAMYFCASTPGASSGNTIYFGEGSWLTVV.

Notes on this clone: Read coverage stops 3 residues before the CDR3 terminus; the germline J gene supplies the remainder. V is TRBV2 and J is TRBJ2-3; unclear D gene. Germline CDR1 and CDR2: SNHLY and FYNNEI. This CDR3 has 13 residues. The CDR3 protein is CASSVGRKETQYF. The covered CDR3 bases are TGTGCCAGCAGTGTGGGCAGAAAAGAGACG.

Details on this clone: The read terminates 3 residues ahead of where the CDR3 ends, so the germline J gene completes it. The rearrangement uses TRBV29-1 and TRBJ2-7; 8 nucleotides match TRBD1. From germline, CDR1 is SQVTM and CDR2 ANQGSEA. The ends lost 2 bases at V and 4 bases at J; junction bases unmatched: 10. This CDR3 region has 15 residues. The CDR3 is CSVESVTGGLYEQYF. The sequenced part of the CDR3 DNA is TGCAGCGTTGAATCTGTAACAGGGGGGCTTTACGAG.

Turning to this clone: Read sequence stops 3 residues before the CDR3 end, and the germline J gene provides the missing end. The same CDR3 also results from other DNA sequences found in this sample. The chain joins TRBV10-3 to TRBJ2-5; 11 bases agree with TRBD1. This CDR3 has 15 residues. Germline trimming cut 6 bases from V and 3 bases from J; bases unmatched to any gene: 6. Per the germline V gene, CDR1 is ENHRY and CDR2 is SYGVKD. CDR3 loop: CAIRTGTGGEETQYF. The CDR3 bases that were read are TGTGCCATCAGGACCGGGACAGGGGGGGAAGAGACC.

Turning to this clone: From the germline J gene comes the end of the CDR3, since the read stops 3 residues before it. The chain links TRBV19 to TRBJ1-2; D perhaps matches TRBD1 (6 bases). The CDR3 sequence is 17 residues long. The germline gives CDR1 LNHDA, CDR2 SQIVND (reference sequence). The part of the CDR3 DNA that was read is TGTGCCAGTAACTCTCCGGGACTAGCGGGAGGGGGTAATGAC. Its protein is CASNSPGLAGGGND. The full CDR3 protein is CASNSPGLAGGGNDYTF.

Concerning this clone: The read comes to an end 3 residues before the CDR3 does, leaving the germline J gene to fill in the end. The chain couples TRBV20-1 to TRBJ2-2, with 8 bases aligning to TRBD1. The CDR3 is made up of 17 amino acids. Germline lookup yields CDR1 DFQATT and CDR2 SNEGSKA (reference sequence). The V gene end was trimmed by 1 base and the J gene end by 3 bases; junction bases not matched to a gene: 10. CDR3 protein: CSARVNSGQGYTGELFF. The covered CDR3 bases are TGCAGTGCTAGAGTTAATTCCGGACAGGGTTACACCGGGGAG.

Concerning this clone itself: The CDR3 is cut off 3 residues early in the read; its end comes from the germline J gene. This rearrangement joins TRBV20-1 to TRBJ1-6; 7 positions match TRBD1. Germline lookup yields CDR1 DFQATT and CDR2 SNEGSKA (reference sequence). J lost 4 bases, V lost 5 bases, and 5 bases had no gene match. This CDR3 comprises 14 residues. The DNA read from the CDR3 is TGCAGTGCTCGGGACAGCACATATAATTCACCC. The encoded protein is CSARDSTYNSP. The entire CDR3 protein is CSARDSTYNSPLHF.